Below, 7 T cell receptor beta chains from the same sample are listed, as sequenced in a study of blood T cell repertoires in COVID-19. Only in-frame clones appear in the TCRdb table, and some are missing; sequencing was by immunoSEQ multiplex PCR. Here the sample spans roughly 150,000 clones, around 84% being singletons. Source material: PBMCs or T cells enriched from blood (not recorded which). Every receptor here comes from a man aged 40-55 years who had recovered from COVID-19.

There are a few counts of this clone. The chain employs TRBV19 and TRBJ2-5; D might be TRBD1 (7 bases). V shed 4 bases and J shed 2 bases, with 17 bases lying between them. The V gene's germline CDR1 is LNHDA and CDR2 SQIVND (reference sequence). CDR3 length: 16 residues. The CDR3 region is CASSTRRQGGQETQYF. The DNA of the CDR3 is TGTGCCAGTAGTACCCGTCGACAGGGAGGACAAGAGACCCAGTACTTC.

The CDR3 sequence is CASKSGNGDNSPLHF. The CDR3 DNA reads as TGTGCCAGCAAGTCTGGGAACGGGGATAATTCACCCCTCCACTTT. The genes are TRBV6-6 and TRBJ1-6; D is ambiguous. The germline gives CDR1 MNHNY, CDR2 SVGAGI (reference sequence). There are 15 residues in the CDR3. The V end was cut by 7 bases, the J end by 5 bases, with 15 bases between.

The rearrangement links TRBV12-3 or TRBV12-4 to TRBJ1-6; D uncertain. Trimming stripped 8 bases from V and 4 bases from J, with 9 bases between. The CDR3 covers 13 residues. CDR3 in DNA: TGTGCCAGCCTACGGAGTTATAATTCACCCCTCCACTTT. The encoded protein is CASLRSYNSPLHF.

This chain connects TRBV12-5 to TRBJ2-2, with 11 nucleotides matching TRBD1. Trimming cost V 6 bases and J 6 bases; bases outside gene matches: 6. Looked up from germline, CDR1 is LGHNT and CDR2 is FRNRAP. The CDR3 is 15 amino acids. The CDR3 is CASGAMGQGAGELFF. DNA for the CDR3: TGTGCTAGTGGGGCGATGGGACAGGGGGCCGGGGAGCTGTTTTTT.

In this sample, this clone turned up once. V usage is TRBV21-1 and J usage is TRBJ2-1; the D segment call TRBD1 is taken from the table without a DNA check. TRBV21-1 is marked as a pseudogene. The CDR3 length is 15 residues. CDR3 loop: CASSHTRGSYNEQFF. The DNA for the CDR3 is TGTGCCAGCAGCCACACTAGGGGGTCCTACAATGAGCAGTTCTTC.

The genes are TRBV7-3 and TRBJ1-6; weak D call: TRBD1 (5 bases). The CDR3 extends over 15 amino acids. V was shortened by 3 bases and J by 5 bases, with 11 bases between the two germline ends. The germline CDR1 and CDR2 sequences are SGHTA and FQGTGA. The CDR3 loop reads CASSLRGKNNSPLHF. The CDR3 nucleotides read TGTGCCAGCAGCTTGCGGGGGAAGAATAATTCACCCCTCCACTTT. Complete variable domain (other parts from reference TRBV7-3 and TRBJ1-6): GAGVSQTPSNKVTEKGKYVELRCDPISGHTALYWYRQSLGQGPEFLIYFQGTGAADDSGLPNDRFFAVRPEGSVSTLKIQRTERGDSAVYLCASSLRGKNNSPLHFGNGTRLTVT.

The chain has TRBV10-3 and TRBJ2-5, with 9 bases matching TRBD2. CDR1 and CDR2 from the germline V gene are ENHRY and SYGVKD. With 7 bases clipped from V and 3 bases from J, the junction kept 6 bases outside the gene matches. This CDR3 contains 14 residues. CDR3: CAIMSGGTKETQYF. DNA for the CDR3: TGTGCCATCATGAGCGGGGGGACCAAAGAGACCCAGTACTTC.